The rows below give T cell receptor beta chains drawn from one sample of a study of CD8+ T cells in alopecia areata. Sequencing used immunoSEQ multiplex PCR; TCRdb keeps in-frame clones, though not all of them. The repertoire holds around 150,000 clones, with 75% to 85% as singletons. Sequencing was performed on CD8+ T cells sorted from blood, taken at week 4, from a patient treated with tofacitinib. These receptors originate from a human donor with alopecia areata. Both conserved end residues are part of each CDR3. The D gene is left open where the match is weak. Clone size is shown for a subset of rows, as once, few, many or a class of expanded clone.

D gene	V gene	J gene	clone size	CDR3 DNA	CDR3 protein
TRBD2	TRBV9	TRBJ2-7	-	TGTGCCAGCAGCGTAGGGACTAGCGGGGGCAACGAGCAGTACTTC	CASSVGTSGGNEQYF
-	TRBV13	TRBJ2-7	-	TGTGCCAGCAGCCCCGACAGGCTCAACGAGCAGTACTTC	CASSPDRLNEQYF
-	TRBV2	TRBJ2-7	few	TGTGCCAGCAGTTACTCGTTGGAGGTCCCGACCTACGAGCAGTACTTC	CASSYSLEVPTYEQYF
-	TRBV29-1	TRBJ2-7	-	TGCAGCGTTGTGGAGAGGGGCTCCTACGAGCAGTACTTC	CSVVERGSYEQYF
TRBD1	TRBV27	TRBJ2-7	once	TGTGCCAGCAGTTCCCGACAGGGGAAGTGGGAGTACTTC	CASSSRQGKWEYF
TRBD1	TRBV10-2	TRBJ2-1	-	TGCGCCAGCAACGGACAGGGCCTGACGGGCTCCTACAATGAGCAGTTCTTC	CASNGQGLTGSYNEQFF
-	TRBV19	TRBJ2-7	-	TGTGCCAGTAGTATTGCAGAGGGCCCCTCCTACGAGCAGTACTTC	CASSIAEGPSYEQYF
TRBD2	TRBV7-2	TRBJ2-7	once	TGTGCCAGCAGCTTAGCCGGACTAGCGGATTACTACGAGCAGTACTTC	CASSLAGLADYYEQYF
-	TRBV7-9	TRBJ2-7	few	TGTGCCAGCAGCTTGGAGGGGAGCGAGCAGTACTTC	CASSLEGSEQYF
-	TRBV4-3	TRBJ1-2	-	TGCGCCAGCAGCCAAGACCCCTTGGGGGGTGACTATGGCTACACCTTC	CASSQDPLGGDYGYTF
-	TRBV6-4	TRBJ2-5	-	TGTGCCAGCAGTGACCAACGAGAGACCCAGTACTTC	CASSDQRETQYF
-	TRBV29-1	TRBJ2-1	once	TGCAGCGTTGAAGGACGGGGGGCTGGGAATGAGCAGTTCTTC	CSVEGRGAGNEQFF
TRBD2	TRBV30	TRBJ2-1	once	TGTGCCTGGCTTATAAGCGGGGGGATCTACAATGAGCAGTTCTTC	CAWLISGGIYNEQFF
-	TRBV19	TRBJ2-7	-	TGTGCCAGTAGTATGGGCAAACCCTACGAGCAGTACTTC	CASSMGKPYEQYF
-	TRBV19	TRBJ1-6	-	TGTGCCAGTAGTATATGGGGAAATTCACCCCTCCACTTT	CASSIWGNSPLHF
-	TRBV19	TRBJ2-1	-	TGTGCCAGTAGTAATGAGGGACACTCTATGTACAATGAGCAGTTCTTC	CASSNEGHSMYNEQFF
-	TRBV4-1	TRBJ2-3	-	TGCGCCAGCAGCCAAGAAGGAGGGACAGATACGCAGTATTTT	CASSQEGGTDTQYF
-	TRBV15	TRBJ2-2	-	TGTGCCACCAGCCCCCAGGATTCAAGGGAGCTGTTTTTT	CATSPQDSRELFF
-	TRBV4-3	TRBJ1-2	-	TGCGCCAGCAGCCAAGAAGGGACTCCGATCTATGGCTACACCTTC	CASSQEGTPIYGYTF
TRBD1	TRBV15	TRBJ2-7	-	TGTGCCACCAGCAGAGATTCGGGGACAGGGTACGAGCAGTACTTC	CATSRDSGTGYEQYF
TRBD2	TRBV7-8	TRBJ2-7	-	TGTGCCAGCAGCCCCCAGACTAGCCCCCACGAGCAGTACTTC	CASSPQTSPHEQYF